The clone carrying this T cell receptor beta chain was observed a handful of times. Its antigen is still unknown. The data originate from a study of T cells after yellow fever vaccination. Overall study results and limits: Contaminating bulk clonotypes could be abundant in FACS-sorted repertoires.

The CDR3 has 14 residues. Germline V gives CDR1 LGHNA, CDR2 YNFKEQ. Trimming stripped 1 base from V and 3 bases from J, with 10 bases between. TCRdb re-called the 5' RACE reads with MiXCR, one entry per CDR3 protein. The table has hundreds of thousands of distinct CDR3 sequences, about 12% seen once. The TCR sequence derives from a man aged 30 to 39 who received the YFV17D yellow fever vaccine. This material consisted of PBMCs, taken on the day of the yellow fever booster vaccination. The chain couples TRBV4-2 to TRBJ2-7, with D tentatively TRBD2 (6 bases). The CDR3 region is CASSQGGGDYEQYF. The CDR3 DNA sequence: TGTGCCAGCAGCCAAGGCGGCGGGGACTACGAGCAGTACTTC.